The source of this T cell receptor (delta chain) is a study of delta chains in infants with herpesvirus infections (dated by TCRdb to 2021 to 2024). Broadly, across the study: A Ugandan infant birth cohort was prospectively followed from birth to characterize gammadelta T cell responses to primary cytomegalovirus (CMV) infection. The study searched for a public fetal Vdelta1/Vgamma8 gammadelta TCR clonotype in infants who acquired CMV infection after birth. By approximate age, the infant blood samples fell into groups of 1.5, 4, 8 and 12 months. Using PBMC, gammadelta TCRs were sequenced for 15 to 20 CMV-infected infants, one of whom was congenitally infected, and for several CMV-uninfected infants who had enough sample available. Previously published Belgian fetal and cord blood gammadelta TCR data were included only for comparison and were not generated in this cohort.

The CDR3 runs 25 residues from the cysteine to the phenylalanine. The read is trimmed to its CDR3 DNA, 75 bases read in frame from base 1. CDR1 and CDR2 (TSWWSYY, QGS) derive from the germline V gene. V trim: 5 bases; J trim: 3 bases; unmatched bases: 37. The library relied on RT-PCR. TCR cDNA was generated by reverse transcription of PBMC RNA with SuperScript II and gamma-chain- and delta-chain-specific primers. After purification with AMPure XP beads, the cDNA was amplified and indexed with Illumina adapters using the Nextera XT Index Kit. Sequencing of the gammadelta TCR libraries was done on an Illumina MiSeq using a V2 300-cycle kit. Processing in the source paper ran as follows. Using MiXCR v2.1.12, CDR3 sequences were assembled, and reads were mapped onto D, J and V genes obtained from GenBank. VDJtools v1.2.1 was used to perform repertoire analyses of the CDR3 clonotypes. Public reads were reanalyzed in TCRdb with CATT, and rows carrying the same DNA were merged afterwards. The V and J calls, along with clone size, are taken from TCRdb and not from the paper's own processing. For this sample the table gives fewer than 400 delta-chain clones, of which about 61% were detected only once. The top ten hold around 92% of the sample.

Notes on this clone: The antigen it recognizes is unknown. TCRdb pairs this DNA with a much larger clone's protein that differs at residue 5, likely a read error; the protein shown was translated from the DNA.

What the work shows at the level of the full study, not this receptor alone: Public-clonotype frequency among Vdelta1 cells appeared to be inversely correlated with age at infection and was observed to decay rapidly, seemingly without persisting beyond around 8 weeks. The public clonotype might still be present below the detection limit in CMV-uninfected infants. The authors acknowledged a small sample size and a lack of race- or environment-matched controls, because almost all Ugandans acquire CMV before adulthood. Of 18 CMV-infected infants, several carried the public Vdelta1 clonotype: three infants infected postnatally before 120 days of age and the congenitally infected infant. The public clonotype was found only at the first time point after infection and was absent in uninfected infants and in those infected after 120 days.

Pregnant women receiving prenatal care in Kampala, Uganda, were recruited, and the infants of these women were enrolled, with documentation of maternal HIV status required. Families received weekly visits, and collection of infant clinical information, oral swabs and peripheral blood began at 6 weeks of age and continued every 4 months after that. Blood was drawn into heparin tubes, and PBMC were separated by Ficoll-Paque density gradient centrifugation and then cryopreserved. The origin of this receptor is a human donor who was a Ugandan infant, either HIV-exposed or HIV-unexposed (not recorded which). The chain is assembled from TRDV1 and TRDJ1, with 9 central nucleotides matching TRDD3. The material was peripheral blood, obtained at time point 1 of longitudinal follow-up. The nucleotide sequence reads TGTGCTCTTGGGTGCCGACCCGCCTTCCCCGGGTTTGGACTGGGGGACTCAACACCTCCCGATAAACTCATCTTT. It encodes CALGCRPAFPGFGLGDSTPPDKLIF.